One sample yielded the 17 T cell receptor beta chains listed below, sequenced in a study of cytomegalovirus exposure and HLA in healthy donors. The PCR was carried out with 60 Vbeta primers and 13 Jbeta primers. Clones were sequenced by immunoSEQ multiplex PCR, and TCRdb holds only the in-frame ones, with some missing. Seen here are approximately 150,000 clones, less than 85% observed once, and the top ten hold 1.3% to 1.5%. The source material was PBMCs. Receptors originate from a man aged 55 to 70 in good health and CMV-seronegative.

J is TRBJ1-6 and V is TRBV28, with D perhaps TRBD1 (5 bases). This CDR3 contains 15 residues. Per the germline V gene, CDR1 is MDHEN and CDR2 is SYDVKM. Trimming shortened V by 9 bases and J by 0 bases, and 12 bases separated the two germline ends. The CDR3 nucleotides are TGTGCCAGTTCCTCAGGGTTCTCCTATAATTCACCCCTCCACTTT. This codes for CASSSGFSYNSPLHF.

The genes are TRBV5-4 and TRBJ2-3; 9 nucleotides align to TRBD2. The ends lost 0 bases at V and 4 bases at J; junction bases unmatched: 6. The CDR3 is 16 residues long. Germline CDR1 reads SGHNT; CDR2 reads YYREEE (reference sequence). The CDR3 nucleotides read TGTGCCAGCAGCTTGGTGGCGGGGGGGCCATCAGATACGCAGTATTTT. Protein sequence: CASSLVAGGPSDTQYF.

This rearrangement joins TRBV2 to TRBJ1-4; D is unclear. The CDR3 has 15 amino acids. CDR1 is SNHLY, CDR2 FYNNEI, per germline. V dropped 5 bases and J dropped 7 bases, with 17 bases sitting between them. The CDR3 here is CASSFLDQRGEKLFF. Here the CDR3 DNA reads TGTGCCAGCAGTTTCTTGGATCAACGGGGTGAAAAACTGTTTTTT.

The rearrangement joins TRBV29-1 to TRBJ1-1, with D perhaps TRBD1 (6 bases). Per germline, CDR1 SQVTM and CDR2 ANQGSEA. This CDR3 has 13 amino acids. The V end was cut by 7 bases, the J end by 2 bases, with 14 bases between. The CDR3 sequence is CSGRRGANTEAFF. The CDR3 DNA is TGCAGCGGACGCAGGGGCGCTAACACTGAAGCTTTCTTT. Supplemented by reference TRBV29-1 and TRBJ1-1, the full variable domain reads SAVISQKPSRDICQRGTSLTIQCQVDSQVTMMFWYRQQPGQSLTLIATANQGSEATYESGFVIDKFPISRPNLTFSTLTVSNMSPEDSSIYLCSGRRGANTEAFFGQGTRLTVV.

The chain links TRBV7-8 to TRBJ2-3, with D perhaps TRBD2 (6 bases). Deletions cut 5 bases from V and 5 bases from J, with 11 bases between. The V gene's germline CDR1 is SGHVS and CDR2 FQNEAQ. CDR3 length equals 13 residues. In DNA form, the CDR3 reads TGTGCCAGCAGCCCTGGAGGGATAGATACGCAGTATTTT. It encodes CASSPGGIDTQYF.

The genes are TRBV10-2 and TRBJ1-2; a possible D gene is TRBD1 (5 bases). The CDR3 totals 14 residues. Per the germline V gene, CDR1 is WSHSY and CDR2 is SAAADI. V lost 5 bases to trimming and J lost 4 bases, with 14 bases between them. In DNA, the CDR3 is TGCGCCAGCAGTAGCCCGGGACTGCTCTATGGCTACACCTTC. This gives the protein CASSSPGLLYGYTF.

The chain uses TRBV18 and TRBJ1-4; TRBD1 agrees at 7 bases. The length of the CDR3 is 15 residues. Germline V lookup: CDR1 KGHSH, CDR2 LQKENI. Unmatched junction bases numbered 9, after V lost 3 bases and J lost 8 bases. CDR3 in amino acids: CASSPRDSRGEKLFF. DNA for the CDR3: TGTGCCAGCTCACCCCGGGACAGCCGAGGGGAAAAACTGTTTTTT.

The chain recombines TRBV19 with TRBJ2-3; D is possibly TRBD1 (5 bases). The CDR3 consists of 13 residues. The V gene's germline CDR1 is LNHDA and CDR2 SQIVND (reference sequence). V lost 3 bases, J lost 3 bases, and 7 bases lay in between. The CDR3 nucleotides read TGTGCCAGTAGTATCGACAGTACAGATACGCAGTATTTT. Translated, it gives CASSIDSTDTQYF.

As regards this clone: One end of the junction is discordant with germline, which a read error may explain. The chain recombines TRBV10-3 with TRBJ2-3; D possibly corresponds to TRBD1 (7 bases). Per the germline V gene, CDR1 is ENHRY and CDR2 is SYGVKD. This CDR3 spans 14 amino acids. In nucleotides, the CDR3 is TGTGCCATCAGGCGCGGGACAGAGACAGATGCGCAGTATTTT. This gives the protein CAIRRGTETDAQYF.

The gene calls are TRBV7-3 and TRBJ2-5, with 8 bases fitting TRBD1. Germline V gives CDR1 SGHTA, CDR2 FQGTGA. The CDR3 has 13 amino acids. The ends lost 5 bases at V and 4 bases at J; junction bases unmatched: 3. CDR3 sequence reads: CASSTGGGETQYF. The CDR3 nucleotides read TGTGCCAGCAGCACAGGGGGTGGAGAGACCCAGTACTTC.

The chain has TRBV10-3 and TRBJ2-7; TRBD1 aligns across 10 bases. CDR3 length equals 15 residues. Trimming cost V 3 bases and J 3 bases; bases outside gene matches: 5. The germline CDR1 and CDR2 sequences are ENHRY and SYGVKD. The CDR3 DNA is TGTGCCATCAGTGACTGGGACAGGGGACGCTACGAGCAGTACTTC. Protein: CAISDWDRGRYEQYF.

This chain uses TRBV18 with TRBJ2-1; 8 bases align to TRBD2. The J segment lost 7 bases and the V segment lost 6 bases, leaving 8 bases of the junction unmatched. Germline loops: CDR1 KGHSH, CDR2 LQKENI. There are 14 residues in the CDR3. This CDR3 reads CASSAGGKVNEQFF. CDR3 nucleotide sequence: TGTGCCAGCTCGGCGGGGGGAAAGGTGAATGAGCAGTTCTTC.

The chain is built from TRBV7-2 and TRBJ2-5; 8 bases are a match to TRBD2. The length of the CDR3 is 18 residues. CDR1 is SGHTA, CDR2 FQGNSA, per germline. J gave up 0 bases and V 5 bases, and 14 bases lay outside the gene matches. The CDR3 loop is CASSPLGPGGGYQETQYF. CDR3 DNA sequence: TGTGCCAGCAGCCCTCTCGGGCCGGGCGGGGGGTACCAAGAGACCCAGTACTTC.

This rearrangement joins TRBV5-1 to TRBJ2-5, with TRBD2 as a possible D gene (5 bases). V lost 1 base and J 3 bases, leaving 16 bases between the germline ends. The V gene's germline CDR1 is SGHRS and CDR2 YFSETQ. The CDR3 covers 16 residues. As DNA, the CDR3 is TGCGCCAGCAGCTTGTTTGTGGGGAGTCGGGAAGAGACCCAGTACTTC. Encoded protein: CASSLFVGSREETQYF.

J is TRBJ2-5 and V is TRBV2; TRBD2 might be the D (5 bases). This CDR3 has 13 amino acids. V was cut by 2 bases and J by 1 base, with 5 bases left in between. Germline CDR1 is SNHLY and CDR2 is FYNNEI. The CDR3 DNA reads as TGTGCCAGCAGTGAACTAGCCCAAGAGACCCAGTACTTC. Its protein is CASSELAQETQYF.

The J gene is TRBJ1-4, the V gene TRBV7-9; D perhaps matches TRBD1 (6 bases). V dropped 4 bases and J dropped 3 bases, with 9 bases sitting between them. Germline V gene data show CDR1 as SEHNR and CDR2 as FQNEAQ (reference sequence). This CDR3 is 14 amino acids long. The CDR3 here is CASSSQGANEKLFF. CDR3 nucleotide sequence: TGTGCCAGCAGCTCACAGGGAGCTAATGAAAAACTGTTTTTT.

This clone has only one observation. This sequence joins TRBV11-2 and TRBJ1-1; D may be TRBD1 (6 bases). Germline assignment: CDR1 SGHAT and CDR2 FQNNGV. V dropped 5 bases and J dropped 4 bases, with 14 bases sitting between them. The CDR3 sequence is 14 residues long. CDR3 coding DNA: TGTGCCAGCAGCCCCGGACAGAGGGGCACTGAAGCTTTCTTT. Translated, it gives CASSPGQRGTEAFF. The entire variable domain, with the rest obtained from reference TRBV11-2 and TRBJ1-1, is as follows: EAGVAQSPRYKIIEKRQSVAFWCNPISGHATLYWYQQILGQGPKLLIQFQNNGVVDDSQLPKDRFSAERLKGVDSTLKIQPAKLEDSAVYLCASSPGQRGTEAFFGQGTRLTVV.